One sample yielded the 15 T cell receptor beta chains listed below, sequenced in a study of blood T cell repertoires in COVID-19. TCRdb keeps only in-frame clones here, not all; method: immunoSEQ multiplex PCR. Of about 190,000 clones in the sample, approximately 86% were seen once. Sequencing was carried out using peripheral blood. The receptors come from a man between 25 and 39 years old with acute or convalescent COVID-19.

The V and J genes are TRBV6-6 and TRBJ1-2, with 9 bases that match TRBD1. Looked up from germline, CDR1 is MNHNY and CDR2 is SVGAGI (reference sequence). The CDR3 runs to 16 residues. V lost 2 bases to trimming and J lost 5 bases; unmatched junction nucleotides: 9. The CDR3 is CASSYARTGVFYGYTF. The CDR3 bases are TGTGCCAGCAGTTACGCCCGGACAGGGGTCTTTTATGGCTACACCTTC.

V is TRBV3-1 (or the pseudogene TRBV3-2) and J is TRBJ1-2; 7 bases match TRBD1. V shed 5 bases and J 7 bases; nucleotides not matched to a gene: 13. This CDR3 is built from 15 residues. Looked up from germline, CDR1 is LGHDT and CDR2 is YNNKEL (reference sequence). DNA for the CDR3: TGTGCCAGCAGCTGGCGAAACAGGGGTGTAGGTGGCTACACCTTC. Amino acid sequence: CASSWRNRGVGGYTF.

The CDR3: CASSFAGVFPRTDTEAFF. For the CDR3, the DNA is TGTGCCAGCAGTTTTGCGGGCGTCTTCCCCCGGACGGACACTGAAGCTTTCTTT. The gene calls are TRBV28 and TRBJ1-1; no firm D call. The CDR3 runs to 18 residues. Germline V lookup: CDR1 MDHEN, CDR2 SYDVKM. Trimming pared 3 bases from V and 3 bases from J, leaving 23 bases between.

The chain links TRBV28 to TRBJ1-5, with D possibly matching TRBD1 (5 bases). With 3 bases removed from V and 6 bases from J, the gap between germline ends came to 15 bases. Germline CDR1 reads MDHEN; CDR2 reads SYDVKM. CDR3 length equals 15 residues. CDR3: CASSLGVTGGQPQHF. The CDR3, as DNA: TGTGCCAGCAGTTTGGGGGTAACGGGAGGTCAGCCCCAGCATTTT.

The chain joins TRBV12-1 to TRBJ2-1; the listed D gene, TRBD2, was not tested against the DNA. TRBV12-1 is a known pseudogene. The CDR3 has 17 amino acids. The CDR3 DNA reads as TGTGCCAGCAGCAAGGCATCGGGACTACCCTTACTAAATGAGCAGTTCTTC. Its protein is CASSKASGLPLLNEQFF.

The V call is TRBV28, the J call TRBJ2-3; perhaps TRBD1 as D (6 bases). V lost 6 bases and J lost 3, with 13 bases in between. Germline loops: CDR1 MDHEN, CDR2 SYDVKM. This CDR3 has 14 residues. CDR3 in amino acids: CASSGYRETDTQYF. The CDR3 DNA reads TGTGCCAGCAGCGGCTACAGGGAAACAGATACGCAGTATTTT. Full variable domain (rest looked up from reference TRBV28 and TRBJ2-3): DVKVTQSSRYLVKRTGEKVFLECVQDMDHENMFWYRQDPGLGLRLIYFSYDVKMKEKGDIPEGYSVSREKKERFSLILESASTNQTSMYLCASSGYRETDTQYFGPGTRLTVL.

This chain connects TRBV30 to TRBJ2-5, with D possibly being TRBD1 (5 bases). Trimming shortened V by 3 bases and J by 4 bases, and 12 bases separated the two germline ends. The CDR3 covers 13 residues. The V gene's germline CDR1 is GTSNPN and CDR2 SVGIG (reference sequence). Here the CDR3 reads CAWRRQGRETQYF. Written as DNA, the CDR3 is TGTGCCTGGAGAAGGCAGGGTAGAGAGACCCAGTACTTC.

J is TRBJ1-2 and V is TRBV19; no firm D call. From germline, CDR1 is LNHDA and CDR2 SQIVND (reference sequence). V dropped 7 bases and J dropped 1 base, with 16 bases sitting between them. This CDR3 region has 15 residues. The CDR3 sequence is CASKSAGDLNYGYTF. CDR3 nucleotide sequence: TGTGCCAGTAAATCGGCCGGGGATCTTAACTATGGCTACACCTTC.

The chain employs TRBV5-6 and TRBJ2-1, with 7 nucleotides matching TRBD2. V lost 2 bases and J lost 8; bases outside the gene matches: 10. CDR3 length: 15 amino acids. Per germline, CDR1 SGHDT and CDR2 YYEEEE. The CDR3 sequence is CASSLLAGSRDEQFF. Written as DNA, the CDR3 is TGTGCCAGCAGCTTATTAGCGGGCTCACGGGATGAGCAGTTCTTC.

This rearrangement joins TRBV27 to TRBJ2-3; 8 bases agree with TRBD1. Germline-derived CDR1 and CDR2 are MNHEY and SMNVEV (reference sequence). There are 13 residues in the CDR3. V was pared by 6 bases and J by 6 bases, with 5 bases of the junction left unmatched. CDR3 region: CASSRTGGDTQYF. The CDR3 DNA is TGTGCCAGCAGCCGCACAGGGGGGGATACGCAGTATTTT.

The rearrangement links TRBV28 to TRBJ1-1; 12 bases map to TRBD1. This CDR3 has 14 amino acids. V was clipped by 11 bases and J by 2 bases; unmatched bases: 6. Looked up from germline, CDR1 is MDHEN and CDR2 is SYDVKM. CDR3 coding DNA: TGTGCCCATGGGACAGGGGGCTTAAACACTGAAGCTTTCTTT. Translating it yields CAHGTGGLNTEAFF. Looking up the rest from reference TRBV28 and TRBJ1-1 gives the full variable domain: DVKVTQSSRYLVKRTGEKVFLECVQDMDHENMFWYRQDPGLGLRLIYFSYDVKMKEKGDIPEGYSVSREKKERFSLILESASTNQTSMYLCAHGTGGLNTEAFFGQGTRLTVV.

This chain's CDR3 is CASSPLGVYQETQYF. As DNA, the CDR3 is TGTGCCAGCTCACCACTCGGTGTGTACCAAGAGACCCAGTACTTC. The chain carries TRBV18 and TRBJ2-5, with no clear D. The V end was cut by 1 base, the J end by 0 bases, with 9 bases between. Germline V CDR1 and CDR2: KGHSH, LQKENI. CDR3 length: 15 amino acids.

The rearrangement joins TRBV15 to TRBJ1-1; a possible D gene is TRBD1 (5 bases). The V gene's germline CDR1 is LNHNV and CDR2 YYDKDF (reference sequence). Trimming removed 2 bases at V and 4 bases at J, with 5 bases between. The CDR3 sequence is 12 residues long. CDR3: CATSRQGTEAFF. The CDR3 region has the DNA TGTGCCACCAGCAGACAGGGCACTGAAGCTTTCTTT.

The chain uses TRBV11-2 and TRBJ2-2; a possible D gene is TRBD1 (5 bases). Germline V gene lookup returns CDR1 SGHAT and CDR2 FQNNGV. Trimming shortened V by 5 bases and J by 6 bases, and 13 bases separated the two germline ends. The length of the CDR3 is 14 residues. CDR3: CASSQIRVSGELFF. In DNA, the CDR3 is TGTGCCAGCAGCCAAATCAGGGTTTCCGGGGAGCTGTTTTTT.

V is TRBV27 and J is TRBJ1-6; unclear D gene. Germline V gene data show CDR1 as MNHEY and CDR2 as SMNVEV (reference sequence). V lost 2 bases and J lost 4, with 15 bases in between. This CDR3 is 17 amino acids long. CDR3 in amino acids: CASSLTPYSSYNSPLHF. The CDR3 nucleotides read TGTGCCAGCAGTTTAACCCCCTACAGTTCTTATAATTCACCCCTCCACTTT.